The rows below give T cell receptor beta chains drawn from one sample of a study of T-cell reconstitution after alpha-beta-depleted transplantation in children. TCRdb reanalysed the PCR reads using MiXCR and keeps one entry per CDR3 protein. Of 600,000 to 700,000 distinct CDR3 sequences listed, 16% were seen once; the top ten hold 1.1%. Specimen: PBMCs from the stem cell graft donor, collected from the stem cell graft. These TCRs come from a human donor who donated a stem cell graft to a child with acute myeloid leukemia. CDR3s include the opening cysteine and the closing phenylalanine or tryptophan. A D gene is named only where the DNA matches it firmly. Only some rows state a clone size, as once, few, many or a class for expanded clones.

CDR3 protein: CAIRKRGITDTQYF
CDR3 DNA: TGTGCCATCCGAAAGAGGGGGATCACAGATACGCAGTATTTT
CDR3 length: 14
D gene: .
J gene: TRBJ2-3
V gene: TRBV10-3
clone size: many

CDR3 protein: CASSLVFGNRMASGSGANVLTF
CDR3 DNA: TGTGCCAGCAGCTTAGTTTTTGGGAACAGGATGGCCTCCGGCTCTGGGGCCAACGTCCTGACTTTC
CDR3 length: 22
D gene: .
J gene: TRBJ2-6
V gene: TRBV11-3
clone size: few

CDR3 protein: CSARGLGRDTEAFF
CDR3 DNA: TGCAGTGCTAGGGGACTGGGAAGGGACACTGAAGCTTTCTTT
CDR3 length: 14
D gene: .
J gene: TRBJ1-1
V gene: TRBV20-1
clone size: many

CDR3 protein: CASSPGGLVDLYEQYF
CDR3 DNA: TGTGCCAGCAGCCCAGGGGGGCTTGTGGACTTATACGAGCAGTACTTC
CDR3 length: 16
D gene: .
J gene: TRBJ2-7
V gene: TRBV12-3/TRBV12-4
clone size: few

CDR3 protein: CATSSAGFEETQYF
CDR3 DNA: TGTGCCACCAGTTCGGCAGGGTTTGAAGAGACCCAGTACTTC
CDR3 length: 14
D gene: .
J gene: TRBJ2-5
V gene: TRBV24-1
clone size: .

CDR3 protein: CASSLDRGSYNEQFF
CDR3 DNA: TGTGCCAGCAGCCTAGACAGGGGTTCCTACAATGAGCAGTTCTTC
CDR3 length: 15
D gene: TRBD1
J gene: TRBJ2-1
V gene: TRBV5-4
clone size: many

CDR3 protein: CSARDWGQPQHF
CDR3 DNA: TGCAGTGCTAGAGATTGGGGTCAGCCCCAGCATTTT
CDR3 length: 12
D gene: .
J gene: TRBJ1-5
V gene: TRBV20-1
clone size: few

CDR3 protein: CASSPRFDTLGDIQYF
CDR3 DNA: TGTGCCAGCAGCCCACGATTCGACACCCTGGGGGACATTCAGTACTTC
CDR3 length: 16
D gene: .
J gene: TRBJ2-4
V gene: TRBV7-2
clone size: few

CDR3 protein: CASSSTGGTEAFF
CDR3 DNA: TGTGCCAGCAGTTCGACAGGGGGCACTGAAGCTTTCTTT
CDR3 length: 13
D gene: TRBD1
J gene: TRBJ1-1
V gene: TRBV6-1
clone size: many

CDR3 protein: CASSLDGSEQYF
CDR3 DNA: TGTGCCAGCAGTTTAGACGGCTCCGAGCAGTACTTC
CDR3 length: 12
D gene: .
J gene: TRBJ2-7
V gene: TRBV12-3/TRBV12-4
clone size: few

CDR3 protein: CSARGIATGGDRNTIYF
CDR3 DNA: TGCAGTGCTAGAGGAATCGCCACAGGGGGGGACCGAAACACCATATATTTT
CDR3 length: 17
D gene: TRBD1
J gene: TRBJ1-3
V gene: TRBV20-1
clone size: .

CDR3 protein: CASSSPGQGASGANVLTF
CDR3 DNA: TGTGCCAGCAGCTCACCGGGACAGGGGGCCTCTGGGGCCAACGTCCTGACTTTC
CDR3 length: 18
D gene: TRBD1
J gene: TRBJ2-6
V gene: TRBV11-2
clone size: few

CDR3 protein: CASSFRTKRGNEQFF
CDR3 DNA: TGCGCCAGCAGCTTTCGGACAAAAAGGGGCAATGAGCAGTTCTTC
CDR3 length: 15
D gene: .
J gene: TRBJ2-1
V gene: TRBV5-1
clone size: many

CDR3 protein: CSAPNPLGVNTEAFF
CDR3 DNA: TGCAGTGCGCCGAATCCCTTGGGGGTGAACACTGAAGCTTTCTTT
CDR3 length: 15
D gene: .
J gene: TRBJ1-1
V gene: TRBV20-1
clone size: many

CDR3 protein: CASSQTGFDTEAFF
CDR3 DNA: TGTGCCAGCAGCCAGACAGGGTTCGACACTGAAGCTTTCTTT
CDR3 length: 14
D gene: TRBD1
J gene: TRBJ1-1
V gene: TRBV12-3/TRBV12-4
clone size: many

CDR3 protein: CSVHSGYYEQYF
CDR3 DNA: TGCAGCGTCCACTCGGGGTACTACGAGCAGTACTTC
CDR3 length: 12
D gene: .
J gene: TRBJ2-7
V gene: TRBV29-1
clone size: many

CDR3 protein: CASSFRGGGEKLFF
CDR3 DNA: TGTGCCAGCAGCTTCAGGGGGGGGGGTGAAAAACTGTTTTTT
CDR3 length: 14
D gene: TRBD1
J gene: TRBJ1-4
V gene: TRBV7-8
clone size: many

CDR3 protein: CSARGASGANVLTF
CDR3 DNA: TGCAGTGCTAGGGGGGCCTCTGGGGCCAACGTCCTGACTTTC
CDR3 length: 14
D gene: .
J gene: TRBJ2-6
V gene: TRBV20-1
clone size: many

CDR3 protein: CASSSLQGTDTQYF
CDR3 DNA: TGTGCCAGCAGTTCATTACAGGGAACAGATACGCAGTATTTT
CDR3 length: 14
D gene: .
J gene: TRBJ2-3
V gene: TRBV12-3/TRBV12-4
clone size: .

CDR3 protein: CSVGVTSGANVLTF
CDR3 DNA: TGCAGCGTAGGGGTTACCTCTGGGGCCAACGTCCTGACTTTC
CDR3 length: 14
D gene: .
J gene: TRBJ2-6
V gene: TRBV29-1
clone size: many

CDR3 protein: CAISEGEPYTEAFF
CDR3 DNA: TGTGCCATCAGTGAGGGGGAGCCTTACACTGAAGCTTTCTTT
CDR3 length: 14
D gene: .
J gene: TRBJ1-1
V gene: TRBV10-3
clone size: .

CDR3 protein: CSALPRNTEKLFF
CDR3 DNA: TGCAGTGCCCTACCTAGAAATACGGAAAAACTGTTTTTT
CDR3 length: 13
D gene: .
J gene: TRBJ1-4
V gene: TRBV20-1
clone size: many

CDR3 protein: CASSPQGRAEAFF
CDR3 DNA: TGTGCCAGCAGCCCTCAGGGTCGGGCTGAAGCTTTCTTT
CDR3 length: 13
D gene: .
J gene: TRBJ1-1
V gene: TRBV13
clone size: few

CDR3 protein: CSVSSGTASYEQYF
CDR3 DNA: TGCAGCGTTTCCTCCGGGACGGCTTCCTACGAGCAGTACTTC
CDR3 length: 14
D gene: .
J gene: TRBJ2-7
V gene: TRBV29-1
clone size: .